A single sample is the source of the 13 T cell receptor beta chains below, sequenced in a study of blood T cell repertoires in COVID-19. The data were produced by immunoSEQ multiplex PCR, yet TCRdb's version contains in-frame clones alone and is incomplete. The sample lists 250,000 to 350,000 clones, roughly 88% occurring once. Sequencing was performed on peripheral blood. Every receptor here comes from a woman aged 30 to 39 with active or convalescent COVID-19.

This sequence joins TRBV5-1 and TRBJ2-3, with D unclear. Trimming removed 10 bases at V and 3 bases at J, with 18 bases between. CDR3 length: 14 amino acids. CDR1 and CDR2 from the germline V gene are SGHRS and YFSETQ. The CDR3 sequence: CAASTGSGTDTQYF. The CDR3 region has the DNA TGCGCCGCCTCCACGGGTTCCGGGACAGATACGCAGTATTTT.

The chain combines TRBV6-2 or TRBV6-3 with TRBJ2-7, with 9 bases aligning to TRBD2. CDR3 length: 14 residues. V was pared by 5 bases and J by 7 bases, with 9 bases of the junction left unmatched. Germline V CDR1 and CDR2: MNHEY, SVGEGT. The CDR3 loop is CASSRLAEGREQYF. CDR3 DNA: TGTGCCAGCAGTCGACTAGCGGAGGGGAGGGAGCAGTACTTC.

V usage is TRBV30 and J usage is TRBJ1-6; tentative D call: TRBD1 (5 bases). Germline CDR1 reads GTSNPN; CDR2 reads SVGIG (reference sequence). The CDR3 has 15 amino acids. The ends were cut back, 3 bases at V and 14 bases at J, with 23 bases in the middle. The CDR3 DNA reads TGTGCCTGGAGGCAGGGTGGTGACCCCAATTGGGCCCTCCACTTT. It codes for CAWRQGGDPNWALHF.

J is TRBJ2-1 and V is TRBV7-3; 10 bases fit TRBD2. Germline CDR1 is SGHTA and CDR2 is FQGTGA. The CDR3 runs to 16 residues. After removal of 5 bases from V and 5 bases from J, the junction contained 9 bases not matched to a gene. The CDR3 DNA reads as TGTGCCAGCAGCCAGAAGCGGGGGGGCCTCAACAATGAGCAGTTCTTC. Translating it yields CASSQKRGGLNNEQFF.

The chain combines TRBV6-5 with TRBJ2-1; 7 bases agree with TRBD1. The CDR3 is 15 amino acids. Trimming removed 7 bases from V and 4 bases from J; junction bases left unmatched: 10. The germline V gene encodes CDR1 MNHEY and CDR2 SVGAGI. CDR3 sequence (DNA): TGTGCCAGCAACCTAAGACAGGGTCTATACAATGAGCAGTTCTTC. This translates into CASNLRQGLYNEQFF.

The CDR3 sequence: CASRRLGGNYGYTF. CDR3 coding DNA: TGTGCCAGCAGACGTCTAGGGGGTAACTATGGCTACACCTTC. This chain joins TRBV6-5 and TRBJ1-2; D is perhaps TRBD1 (6 bases). This CDR3 region has 14 residues. CDR1 is MNHEY, CDR2 SVGAGI, per germline. Trimming pared 6 bases from V and 1 base from J, leaving 12 bases between.

The chain joins TRBV30 to TRBJ1-1, with 8 positions matching TRBD1. With 8 bases clipped from V and 2 bases from J, the junction kept 13 bases outside the gene matches. The CDR3 has 15 residues. In germline, CDR1 is GTSNPN, CDR2 SVGIG (reference sequence). CDR3 sequence reads: CARNSGTGFNTEAFF. For the CDR3, the DNA is TGTGCCCGAAACTCCGGGACAGGATTTAACACTGAAGCTTTCTTT.

The chain has TRBV7-3 and TRBJ1-1, with D possibly being TRBD1 (6 bases). Germline-derived CDR1 and CDR2 are SGHTA and FQGTGA. Trimming removed 5 bases at V and 8 bases at J, with 15 bases between. The CDR3 totals 13 residues. CDR3 protein: CASSPGTPREAFF. CDR3 nucleotides: TGTGCCAGCAGCCCCGGGACACCACGCGAAGCTTTCTTT.

Here the CDR3 reads CASSAGGQPYQETQYF. DNA of the CDR3: TGTGCCAGCAGCGCAGGCGGACAGCCGTACCAAGAGACCCAGTACTTC. The chain employs TRBV9 and TRBJ2-5; maybe TRBD1 (6 bases). The CDR3 length is 16 residues. Germline V gene lookup returns CDR1 SGDLS and CDR2 YYNGEE. V shed 3 bases and J shed 0 bases, with 15 bases lying between them.

The rearrangement joins TRBV27 to TRBJ2-2, with TRBD2 matching 9 bases. The germline V gene has CDR1 MNHEY and CDR2 SMNVEV (reference sequence). After removal of 5 bases from V and 8 bases from J, the junction contained 15 bases not matched to a gene. The CDR3 length is 17 residues. Written as DNA, the CDR3 is TGTGCCAGCAGTCCAATGATGGCTAGCGGGGTTGGTGGGGAGCTGTTTTTT. Translating gives CASSPMMASGVGGELFF.

This clone occurred a few times. The J gene is TRBJ1-6, the V gene TRBV5-8; D gene uncertain. The length of the CDR3 is 13 residues. V dropped 2 bases and J dropped 10 bases, with 10 bases sitting between them. Looked up from germline, CDR1 is SGHTS and CDR2 is YDEGEE. The CDR3 DNA sequence: TGTGCCAGCAGCTTCGACGGAGAATCACCCCTCCACTTT. It yields the protein CASSFDGESPLHF.

The J gene is TRBJ2-7, the V gene TRBV4-1, with D tentatively TRBD2 (6 bases). The CDR3 consists of 14 residues. CDR1 is MGHRA and CDR2 is YSYEKL in the germline V gene. Trimming took off 4 bases at V and 7 bases at J, with 17 bases between the two ends. CDR3 coding DNA: TGCGCCAGCAGCCCCCTCAGGGTCGGAGGGGAGCAGTACTTC. Its translation is CASSPLRVGGEQYF.

This sequence joins TRBV19 and TRBJ2-2; 7 bases line up with TRBD2. The CDR3 is 17 amino acids. CDR1 and CDR2 from the germline V gene are LNHDA and SQIVND (reference sequence). Germline trimming cut 8 bases from V and 5 bases from J; bases unmatched to any gene: 17. CDR3 DNA sequence: TGTGCCAGTTATACCTTCCTTCTCAACGGGGGGACCGGGGAGCTGTTTTTT. Translating gives CASYTFLLNGGTGELFF.